Sequencing of this TCR delta chain was carried out in a study of gamma-delta T cells after stem cell transplantation. The CDR3 has 19 amino acids. Germline-derived CDR1 and CDR2 are GEAIGNYY and EKD. TCRdb reran clone calling via CATT on the RT-PCR reads. The top ten clones hold 45% to 60% of a sample with hundreds of delta-chain clones, around 6% of them seen once. A few counts support this clone. The protein TCRdb gives is from a much larger clone and does not agree with this DNA's translation at residue 4, likely a read error; the protein shown here comes from the DNA. The sample has other DNA sequences that encode this CDR3 too.

The sample comprised gamma-delta T cells. J is TRDJ1 and V is TRDV2, with TRDD3 matching over 10 bases. The receptor was isolated from a human donor. It is not recorded whose cells these are; they may come from a transplant donor. The chain's CDR3 is CACGTVLLGDIGDVRKLIF. The CDR3 nucleotides are TGTGCCTGTGGCACCGTACTTCTGGGGGATATCGGGGACGTCCGTAAACTCATCTTT.